This T cell receptor beta chain was sequenced for a study of T cell responses to AZD1222 COVID-19 vaccine. Sequenced by immunoSEQ multiplex PCR; TCRdb stores in-frame clones only, minus some. The profile shows 200,000 or so clones, around 87% of them singletons. Worth noting for this clone: Its antigen is still unknown.

Overall study findings and caveats: An increase in Spike-specific TCR breadth and depth was observed after two AZD1222 doses. Among vaccine-associated CD4 TCRs, coverage spanned spike, with dominance at 160-218 and 743-854. Clonal diversity was possibly underestimated; the donors were predominantly white British and more often female.

The CDR3 extends over 17 amino acids. Germline V gene lookup returns CDR1 MDHEN and CDR2 SYDVKM. V shed 4 bases and J 2 bases; nucleotides not matched to a gene: 12. Sequenced material: peripheral blood, taken on day 0 of MenACWY control vaccination. The chain uses TRBV28 and TRBJ2-5; 8 bases match TRBD1. This TCR derives from an adult in good health. CDR3 coding DNA: TGTGCCAGCAGTTCCTTTGGGGGACAGGACCTACAAGAGACCCAGTACTTC. It encodes CASSSFGGQDLQETQYF.